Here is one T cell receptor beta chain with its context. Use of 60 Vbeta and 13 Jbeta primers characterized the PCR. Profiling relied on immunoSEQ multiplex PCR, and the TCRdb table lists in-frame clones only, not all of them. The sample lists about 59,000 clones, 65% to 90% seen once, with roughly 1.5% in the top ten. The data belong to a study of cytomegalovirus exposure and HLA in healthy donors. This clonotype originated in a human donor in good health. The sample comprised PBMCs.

The CDR3 sequence: CAIGQGSPYEQYF. DNA for the CDR3: TGTGCCATCGGACAGGGGAGCCCCTACGAGCAGTACTTC. The chain employs TRBV7-9 and TRBJ2-7; 9 bases map to TRBD1. The CDR3 length is 13 residues. The germline V gene has CDR1 SEHNR and CDR2 FQNEAQ (reference sequence). V was pared by 10 bases and J by 2 bases, with 6 bases of the junction left unmatched.